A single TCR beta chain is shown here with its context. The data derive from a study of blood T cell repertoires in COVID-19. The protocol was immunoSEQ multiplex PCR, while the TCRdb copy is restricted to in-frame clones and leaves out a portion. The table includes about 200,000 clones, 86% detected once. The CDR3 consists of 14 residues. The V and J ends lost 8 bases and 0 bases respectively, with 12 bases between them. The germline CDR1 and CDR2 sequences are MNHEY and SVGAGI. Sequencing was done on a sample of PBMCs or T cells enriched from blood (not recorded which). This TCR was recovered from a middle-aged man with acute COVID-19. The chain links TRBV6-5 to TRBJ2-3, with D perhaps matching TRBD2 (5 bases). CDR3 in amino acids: CASARTPSTDTQYF. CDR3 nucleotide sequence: TGTGCCAGCGCTAGGACTCCAAGCACAGATACGCAGTATTTT.